These 2 T cell receptor beta chains share one sample of origin, sequenced in a study of graft-versus-host responses after intestinal transplantation. Some clones are missing from TCRdb's copy, which holds only in-frame ones; the method was immunoSEQ multiplex PCR. The sample consists of more than 70,000 clones, about nine tenths of them appearing once. These receptors' antigens are unknown. The sequencing here drew on unstimulated CD4+ T cells sorted from spleen or lymph node cells, taken before intestinal transplant. The receptors here all came from a human donor who received an intestinal transplant.

The chain carries TRBV9 and TRBJ2-2; D is possibly TRBD2 (5 bases). V gave up 0 bases and J gave up 1 base, with 10 bases separating them. The CDR3 extends over 16 amino acids. The germline V gene encodes CDR1 SGDLS and CDR2 YYNGEE. As DNA, the CDR3 is TGTGCCAGCAGCGTAGGGCTAGCCAGGAACACCGGGGAGCTGTTTTTT. This gives the protein CASSVGLARNTGELFF.

This clone occurred a few times. The genes are TRBV29-1 and TRBJ1-2; maybe TRBD1 (5 bases). V lost 1 base to trimming and J lost 8 bases, with 11 bases between them. Per germline, CDR1 SQVTM and CDR2 ANQGSEA. The CDR3 is 12 amino acids. The CDR3 region has the DNA TGCAGCGTTGAAGGACAGTTCGGGGGCTACACCTTC. Translated, it gives CSVEGQFGGYTF.